Below, 27 T cell receptor beta chains from the same sample are listed, as sequenced in a study of T cell responses to AZD1222 COVID-19 vaccine. The method was immunoSEQ multiplex PCR; TCRdb's version includes in-frame clones alone and lacks a portion of them. The repertoire includes roughly 200,000 clones, more than 85% of them detected once, and under 2% sits in the top ten. Sequencing was performed on peripheral blood, taken 28 days after the second AZD1222 dose. These receptors originate from an adult who received the AZD1222 COVID-19 vaccine.

The chain joins TRBV6-2 or TRBV6-3 to TRBJ2-7; 9 bases map to TRBD1. The V segment lost 2 bases and the J segment 7 bases; nucleotides outside the gene matches: 3. This CDR3 has 13 residues. Looked up from germline, CDR1 is MNHEY and CDR2 is SVGEGT. CDR3 sequence: CASSYGTGWEQYF. CDR3 sequence (DNA): TGTGCCAGCAGTTACGGGACAGGGTGGGAGCAGTACTTC.

This clone was counted a single time. Other DNA sequences in the sample encode the same CDR3. The rearrangement joins TRBV11-2 to TRBJ1-1; D gene uncertain. V lost 2 bases to trimming and J lost 2 bases, with 3 bases between them. The CDR3 runs to 12 residues. Germline V lookup: CDR1 SGHAT, CDR2 FQNNGV. CDR3 nucleotide sequence: TGTGCCAGCAGCTTACTTAACACTGAAGCTTTCTTT. Amino acids: CASSLLNTEAFF.

V and J are TRBV7-9 and TRBJ2-3; D perhaps matches TRBD1 (5 bases). CDR3 size: 17 residues. With 1 base removed from V and 0 bases from J, the gap between germline ends came to 14 bases. Germline V CDR1 and CDR2: SEHNR, FQNEAQ (reference sequence). The CDR3, as DNA: TGTGCCAGCAGCTTAGATGCGATCAGGGAAAGCACAGATACGCAGTATTTT. As protein: CASSLDAIRESTDTQYF.

The rearrangement uses TRBV19 and TRBJ1-5; no clear D. V lost 2 bases to trimming and J lost 7 bases, with 12 bases between them. CDR1 and CDR2 (germline): LNHDA, SQIVND (reference sequence). The CDR3 runs 14 residues. As DNA, the CDR3 is TGTGCCAGTAGTATACGAGGACCGGGGCAGCCCCAGCATTTT. Protein: CASSIRGPGQPQHF.

The chain couples TRBV2 to TRBJ2-2, with 10 bases lining up with TRBD2. CDR3 length equals 15 residues. Per germline, CDR1 SNHLY and CDR2 FYNNEI. The V gene end was trimmed by 7 bases and the J gene end by 4 bases; junction bases not matched to a gene: 6. CDR3 bases: TGTGCCAGCAACCTTAGCGGGGGGCGCACCGGGGAGCTGTTTTTT. Translation: CASNLSGGRTGELFF.

This chain connects TRBV18 to TRBJ2-1, with 7 nucleotides matching TRBD2. CDR3 length equals 17 residues. V gave up 3 bases and J gave up 0 bases; unmatched junction bases: 8. CDR1 is KGHSH, CDR2 LQKENI, per germline. The CDR3 reads CASSPSLAVSSYNEQFF. CDR3 bases: TGTGCCAGCTCACCTAGCCTAGCGGTAAGCTCCTACAATGAGCAGTTCTTC.

The gene calls are TRBV6-5 and TRBJ2-1, with D perhaps TRBD2 (5 bases). CDR3 size: 13 residues. Germline assignment: CDR1 MNHEY and CDR2 SVGAGI. The V and J ends lost 2 bases and 10 bases respectively, with 12 bases between them. The CDR3 nucleotides are TGTGCCAGCAGTTACCTTCCATCGGGGGAGCAGTTCTTC. Protein: CASSYLPSGEQFF.

The V and J genes are TRBV7-9 and TRBJ1-2; TRBD1 matches at 7 bases. The V gene end was trimmed by 5 bases and the J gene end by 2 bases; junction bases not matched to a gene: 8. This CDR3 has 15 residues. Germline-derived CDR1 and CDR2 are SEHNR and FQNEAQ (reference sequence). This CDR3 reads CASSIRQGGNYGYTF. In nucleotides, the CDR3 is TGTGCCAGCAGCATTAGACAGGGCGGAAACTATGGCTACACCTTC. Looking up the rest from reference TRBV7-9 and TRBJ1-2 gives the full variable domain: DTGVSQNPRHKITKRGQNVTFRCDPISEHNRLYWYRQTLGQGPEFLTYFQNEAQLEKSRLLSDRFSAERPKGSFSTLEIQRTEQGDSAMYLCASSIRQGGNYGYTFGSGTRLTVV.

This clone was picked up one time. A read error may produce the germline difference seen at one junction end. This chain connects TRBV11-2 to TRBJ1-2, with unresolved D. This CDR3 is 16 amino acids long. Germline V gene sequence: CDR1 SGHAT, CDR2 FQNNGV. The CDR3 DNA sequence: TGTGCCAGCAGCTTAACAAACCGGAGGATTAACCATGGCTACACCTTC. Protein: CASSLTNRRINHGYTF.

The gene calls are TRBV4-1 and TRBJ2-7, with TRBD2 identical over 10 bases. Germline assignment: CDR1 MGHRA and CDR2 YSYEKL. This CDR3 has 15 amino acids. Trimming cost V 1 base and J 4 bases; bases outside gene matches: 4. CDR3: CASSQAATSGYEQYF. CDR3 DNA: TGCGCCAGCAGCCAAGCTGCGACTAGCGGGTACGAGCAGTACTTC.

This chain links TRBV30 with TRBJ1-1; perhaps TRBD1 as D (5 bases). The CDR3 consists of 13 residues. The germline V gene has CDR1 GTSNPN and CDR2 SVGIG (reference sequence). V gave up 2 bases and J gave up 4 bases, with 11 bases separating them. The CDR3 reads CAWSPSRGTEAFF. The CDR3 DNA sequence: TGTGCCTGGAGTCCCTCGAGGGGCACTGAAGCTTTCTTT. Looking up the rest from reference TRBV30 and TRBJ1-1 gives the full variable domain: SQTIHQWPATLVQPVGSPLSLECTVEGTSNPNLYWYRQAAGRGLQLLFYSVGIGQISSEVPQNLSASRPQDRQFILSSKKLLLSDSGFYLCAWSPSRGTEAFFGQGTRLTVV.

The chain joins TRBV28 to TRBJ1-2; TRBD1 matches at 8 bases. CDR1 and CDR2 (germline): MDHEN, SYDVKM. With V trimmed by 6 bases and J by 3 bases, 9 bases remained unmatched. This CDR3 region has 15 residues. The DNA of the CDR3 is TGTGCCAGCAGATCTCAGGGGGCAGGGGACTATGGCTACACCTTC. It specifies CASRSQGAGDYGYTF.

V gene TRBV19 combines with J gene TRBJ1-5; a weak D match, TRBD1 (6 bases). The germline V and J ends were trimmed by 6 bases and 6 bases, with 18 bases remaining between them. Germline CDR1 reads LNHDA; CDR2 reads SQIVND (reference sequence). CDR3 length: 15 residues. The chain's CDR3 is CASRLGGGQRQPQHF. CDR3 sequence (DNA): TGTGCCAGTAGACTGGGTGGGGGGCAACGTCAGCCCCAGCATTTT.

The chain combines TRBV6-5 with TRBJ2-7; 8 nucleotides align to TRBD2. Germline-derived CDR1 and CDR2 are MNHEY and SVGAGI. CDR3 size: 15 residues. V gave up 8 bases and J gave up 3 bases; unmatched junction bases: 12. The CDR3 region has the DNA TGTGCCAGCTCGGGGAGCGGGGGTCCTAACTACGAGCAGTACTTC. Translation gives CASSGSGGPNYEQYF.

The chain joins TRBV12-5 to TRBJ1-1; D unclear. V lost 2 bases and J lost 4, with 8 bases in between. CDR1 is LGHNT, CDR2 FRNRAP, per germline. The CDR3 sequence is 13 residues long. The CDR3 nucleotides read TGTGCTAGTGGTTTGTACGGTGGCACTGAAGCTTTCTTT. This codes for CASGLYGGTEAFF.

This clone has only one observation. This rearrangement joins TRBV24-1 to TRBJ2-1, with 9 bases fitting TRBD1. The V gene's germline CDR1 is KGHDR and CDR2 SFDVKD. CDR3 length: 17 amino acids. The V gene end was trimmed by 4 bases and the J gene end by 4 bases; junction bases not matched to a gene: 10. The CDR3 protein is CATSDEAGTGLYNEQFF. CDR3 sequence (DNA): TGTGCCACCAGTGACGAGGCCGGGACAGGGCTATACAATGAGCAGTTCTTC.

The V call is TRBV9, the J call TRBJ1-6, with D tentatively TRBD1 (5 bases). Between the trimmed V and J ends, which lost 3 bases and 5 bases, there was a span of 12 bases. The CDR3 covers 15 residues. The germline gives CDR1 SGDLS, CDR2 YYNGEE. CDR3 nucleotides: TGTGCCAGCAGCGACGGGACGGCAAATAATTCACCCCTCCACTTT. This codes for CASSDGTANNSPLHF.

This chain joins TRBV6-6 and TRBJ1-2; D possibly corresponds to TRBD1 (5 bases). The germline CDR1 and CDR2 sequences are MNHNY and SVGAGI (reference sequence). The CDR3 extends over 15 amino acids. Trimming removed 7 bases at V and 0 bases at J, with 15 bases between. CDR3 DNA sequence: TGTGCCAGCACCTCAATGCGGGGCCCTAACTATGGCTACACCTTC. It specifies CASTSMRGPNYGYTF.

The chain uses TRBV29-1 and TRBJ1-1; 9 bases match TRBD1. CDR1 and CDR2 from the germline V gene are SQVTM and ANQGSEA. Trimming took 7 bases from V and 4 from J; bases not matched to a gene: 4. The CDR3 length is 12 residues. CDR3 sequence (DNA): TGCAGCGCGGGACAGGGTGTCACTGAAGCTTTCTTT. It specifies CSAGQGVTEAFF. The full variable domain, with the rest looked up from reference TRBV29-1 and TRBJ1-1, is SAVISQKPSRDICQRGTSLTIQCQVDSQVTMMFWYRQQPGQSLTLIATANQGSEATYESGFVIDKFPISRPNLTFSTLTVSNMSPEDSSIYLCSAGQGVTEAFFGQGTRLTVV.

The rearrangement links TRBV28 to TRBJ1-6, with 11 bases that match TRBD1. V lost 4 bases and J lost 6; bases outside the gene matches: 5. The CDR3 is made up of 16 amino acids. Per germline, CDR1 MDHEN and CDR2 SYDVKM. DNA of the CDR3: TGTGCCAGCAGTTACCGGGACAGGGGGACTAATTCACCCCTCCACTTT. Protein product: CASSYRDRGTNSPLHF.

The chain employs TRBV30 and TRBJ1-2, with a possible D match to TRBD1 (5 bases). Germline lookup yields CDR1 GTSNPN and CDR2 SVGIG (reference sequence). V lost 0 bases, J lost 3 bases, and 11 bases lay in between. This CDR3 contains 14 residues. This CDR3 reads CAWSVARGDYGYTF. The DNA of the CDR3 is TGTGCCTGGAGTGTAGCGAGGGGAGACTATGGCTACACCTTC.

The chain employs TRBV28 and TRBJ2-3; D not certain. V lost 7 bases to trimming and J lost 2 bases, with 7 bases between them. The CDR3 consists of 12 residues. Germline V CDR1 and CDR2: MDHEN, SYDVKM. CDR3 sequence (DNA): TGTGCCAGCAACGAATACACAGATACGCAGTATTTT. This codes for CASNEYTDTQYF.

J is TRBJ1-1 and V is TRBV29-1, with 9 bases aligning to TRBD1. CDR1 and CDR2 (germline): SQVTM, ANQGSEA. After removal of 3 bases from V and 5 bases from J, the junction contained 4 bases not matched to a gene. The CDR3 sequence is 13 residues long. CDR3 in amino acids: CSVEGQGLTEAFF. In DNA form, the CDR3 reads TGCAGCGTTGAGGGACAGGGATTGACTGAAGCTTTCTTT. The variable domain in full, with the rest retrieved from reference TRBV29-1 and TRBJ1-1, is SAVISQKPSRDICQRGTSLTIQCQVDSQVTMMFWYRQQPGQSLTLIATANQGSEATYESGFVIDKFPISRPNLTFSTLTVSNMSPEDSSIYLCSVEGQGLTEAFFGQGTRLTVV.

The CDR3 loop is CASRRSNEKLFF. The CDR3 nucleotides read TGTGCCAGTCGACGGTCTAATGAAAAACTGTTTTTT. The rearrangement links TRBV6-5 to TRBJ1-4; D call uncertain. CDR1 MNHEY and CDR2 SVGAGI come from the germline V gene. The CDR3 length is 12 residues. With 9 bases removed from V and 3 bases from J, the gap between germline ends came to 8 bases.

This chain connects TRBV19 to TRBJ1-5; TRBD1 aligns across 9 bases. Germline CDR1 reads LNHDA; CDR2 reads SQIVND (reference sequence). The CDR3 consists of 18 residues. Unmatched junction bases numbered 13, after V lost 7 bases and J lost 0 bases. Here the CDR3 reads CASIGTGRLSSSNQPQHF. CDR3 nucleotides: TGTGCCAGTATTGGGACAGGGAGGTTGTCAAGTAGCAATCAGCCCCAGCATTTT.

The chain carries TRBV12-3 or TRBV12-4 and TRBJ1-2; no definite D call. This CDR3 comprises 13 residues. Trimming took 5 bases from V and 8 from J, leaving 15 bases between them. The CDR3, as DNA: TGTGCCAGCAGTCCCTCCCCCGTAACCGGCTACACCTTC. It translates to CASSPSPVTGYTF.

This chain joins TRBV30 and TRBJ1-2; 8 bases are shared with TRBD1. In germline, CDR1 is GTSNPN, CDR2 SVGIG (reference sequence). The CDR3 sequence is 16 residues long. V lost 0 bases and J lost 7; bases outside the gene matches: 13. The CDR3 region is CAWSVGFGQGASGYTF. For the CDR3, the DNA is TGTGCCTGGAGTGTAGGTTTCGGTCAGGGGGCTTCTGGCTACACCTTC.